These 8 T cell receptor beta chains originate from one sample sequenced in a study of breast tumors, draining lymph nodes, adjacent tissues. MiXCR, run by TCRdb on the multiplex PCR reads, gives a single entry per CDR3 protein. The repertoire holds about 140,000 distinct CDR3 sequences, with about 30% as singletons. The lymph nodes were axillary draining lymph nodes from breast cancer patients. Sequencing was carried out using axillary lymph node tissue. These receptors were obtained from a female donor with breast cancer. Some clones in this sample may be carry-over from other donors' samples.

This clonotype has at least ten counts. The rearrangement uses TRBV7-2 and TRBJ2-3, with D possibly being TRBD1 (6 bases). CDR1 is SGHTA and CDR2 is FQGNSA in the germline V gene. V was trimmed by 1 base and J by 3 bases, leaving 11 bases between them. This CDR3 is 15 amino acids long. CDR3 coding DNA: TGTGCCAGCAGCTTAGACAGGGTTCCGACAGATACGCAGTATTTT. As protein: CASSLDRVPTDTQYF. Filled out from reference TRBV7-2 and TRBJ2-3, the complete variable domain reads GAGVSQSPSNKVTEKGKDVELRCDPISGHTALYWYRQSLGQGLEFLIYFQGNSAPDKSGLPSDRFSAERTGGSVSTLTIQRTQQEDSAVYLCASSLDRVPTDTQYFGPGTRLTVL.

V and J are TRBV12-3 or TRBV12-4 and TRBJ2-1; 15 nucleotides agree with TRBD2. Trimming removed 1 base from V and 6 bases from J; junction bases left unmatched: 7. CDR3 size: 18 residues. CDR3 bases: TGTGCCAGCAGTTTAGTGATCCGGACTAGCGGGGGGGCCAATGAGCAGTTCTTC. Its protein product is CASSLVIRTSGGANEQFF.

This clonotype was seen only a few times. The gene calls are TRBV6-1 and TRBJ1-1; D not resolved. The germline V and J ends were trimmed by 5 bases and 11 bases, with 9 bases remaining between them. The length of the CDR3 is 10 residues. CDR1 is MNHNS, CDR2 SASEGT, per germline. This CDR3 is CASSQRNAFF. CDR3 DNA: TGTGCCAGCAGTCAACGAAACGCTTTCTTT.

This clonotype has a handful of counts. This chain uses TRBV11-2 with TRBJ1-1; D ambiguous. Trimming took 8 bases from V and 1 from J, leaving 11 bases between them. This CDR3 region has 13 residues. Germline values: CDR1 SGHAT, CDR2 FQNNGV. Here the CDR3 DNA reads TGTGCCAGCTCCCAAAAGAGGAACACTGAAGCTTTCTTT. Encoded protein: CASSQKRNTEAFF. Drawing the rest from reference TRBV11-2 and TRBJ1-1, the complete variable domain is EAGVAQSPRYKIIEKRQSVAFWCNPISGHATLYWYQQILGQGPKLLIQFQNNGVVDDSQLPKDRFSAERLKGVDSTLKIQPAKLEDSAVYLCASSQKRNTEAFFGQGTRLTVV.

This clonotype was found many times. V is TRBV6-5 and J is TRBJ1-6; perhaps TRBD1 as D (6 bases). V lost 11 bases and J 6 bases, leaving 11 bases between the germline ends. This CDR3 spans 12 amino acids. The germline CDR1 and CDR2 sequences are MNHEY and SVGAGI. For the CDR3, the DNA is TGTGCCGTAAGAGGGGGTAATTCACCCCTCCACTTT. Translated, it gives CAVRGGNSPLHF.

The gene calls are TRBV20-1 and TRBJ1-2; 7 bases align to TRBD1. The germline CDR1 and CDR2 sequences are DFQATT and SNEGSKA (reference sequence). The junction had 8 bases not matched to a gene; V was cut back by 4 bases and J by 3 bases. The CDR3 contains 14 residues. The CDR3: CSAIGTALYYGYTF. The CDR3 DNA is TGCAGTGCTATAGGGACAGCATTATACTATGGCTACACCTTC.

In regard to this clonotype: One end of the junction does not line up with germline, which may come from a read error. The chain combines TRBV7-6 with TRBJ2-3, with D possibly being TRBD2 (6 bases). The CDR3 runs 14 residues. CDR1 SGHVS and CDR2 FNYEAQ come from the germline V gene. This CDR3 reads CASSSVEGTDMQCF. For the CDR3, the DNA is TGCGCCAGCAGCTCGGTGGAGGGCACAGATATGCAGTGTTTT.

This clonotype was recorded at least ten times. The rearrangement links TRBV5-8 to TRBJ1-3; D call uncertain. The V end was cut by 4 bases, the J end by 2 bases, with 13 bases between. Germline-derived CDR1 and CDR2 are SGHTS and YDEGEE. The CDR3 length is 15 residues. CDR3 loop: CASSLTRGTGNTIYF. CDR3 DNA sequence: TGTGCCAGCAGCCTAACAAGAGGGACTGGAAACACCATATATTTT. Variable domain in full (rest from reference TRBV5-8 and TRBJ1-3): EAGVTQSPTHLIKTRGQQATLRCSPISGHTSVYWYQQALGLGLQFLLWYDEGEERNRGNFPPRFSGRQFPNYSSELNVNALELEDSALYLCASSLTRGTGNTIYFGEGSWLTVV.